The source of this TCR beta chain is a study of Graves' ophthalmopathy and Graves' hyperthyroidism. The CDR3 contains 12 residues. Germline assignment: CDR1 MNHEY and CDR2 SVGEGT. V lost 6 bases and J 8 bases, leaving 11 bases between the germline ends. RNA transcripts were the source from which TCR beta CDR3 regions were amplified. The first-round RT-PCR employed HTBI primers together with the Qiagen OneStep RT-PCR kit. A multiplex PCR was then performed as the second round. TCRdb reprocessed the multiplex PCR reads via MiXCR and lists one record per CDR3 protein. The repertoire holds 300,000 to 450,000 distinct CDR3 sequences, about a sixth seen once, with roughly 2.6% in the top ten. The hyperthyroidism patients, aged 18 to 65, had been newly diagnosed, with under 2 months' duration. PBMCs had their origin in fresh peripheral blood (around 10 ml).

The sequencing sample was made of peripheral blood. The chain has TRBV6-2 or TRBV6-3 and TRBJ2-4; TRBD1 or TRBD2 may be the D gene (6 bases each). The source of this sequence is an adult woman with stable Graves' hyperthyroidism. Written as DNA, the CDR3 is TGTGCCAGCAGAAACAGGGAGGACATTCAGTACTTC. The encoded protein is CASRNREDIQYF.